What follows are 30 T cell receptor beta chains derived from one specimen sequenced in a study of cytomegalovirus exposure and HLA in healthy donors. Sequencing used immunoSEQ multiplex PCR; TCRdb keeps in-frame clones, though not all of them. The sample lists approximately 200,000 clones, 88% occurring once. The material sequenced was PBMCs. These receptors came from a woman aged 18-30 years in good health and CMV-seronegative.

The CDR3 spells CASRGPGKAFF. CDR3 coding DNA: TGTGCCAGCCGAGGCCCCGGGAAAGCTTTCTTT. The chain links TRBV28 to TRBJ1-1; D ambiguous. Germline V gene lookup returns CDR1 MDHEN and CDR2 SYDVKM. V lost 8 bases and J 9 bases, leaving 13 bases between the germline ends. The CDR3 extends over 11 amino acids. The complete variable domain, with remaining parts taken from reference TRBV28 and TRBJ1-1, reads DVKVTQSSRYLVKRTGEKVFLECVQDMDHENMFWYRQDPGLGLRLIYFSYDVKMKEKGDIPEGYSVSREKKERFSLILESASTNQTSMYLCASRGPGKAFFGQGTRLTVV.

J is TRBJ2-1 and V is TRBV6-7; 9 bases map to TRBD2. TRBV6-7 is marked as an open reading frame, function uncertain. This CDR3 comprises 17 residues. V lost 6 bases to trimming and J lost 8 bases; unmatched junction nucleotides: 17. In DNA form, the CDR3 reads TGTGCCAGCAGCTGCAACTGGGGTAGCGGGAGTTTTCATGAGCAGTTCTTC. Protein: CASSCNWGSGSFHEQFF.

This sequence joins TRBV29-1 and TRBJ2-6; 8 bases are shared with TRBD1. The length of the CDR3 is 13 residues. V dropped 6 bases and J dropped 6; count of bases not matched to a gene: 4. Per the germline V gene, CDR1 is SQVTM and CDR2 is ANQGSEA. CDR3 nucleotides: TGCAGCGTCGGACAGGGCGAGGCCAACGTCCTGACTTTC. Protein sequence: CSVGQGEANVLTF.

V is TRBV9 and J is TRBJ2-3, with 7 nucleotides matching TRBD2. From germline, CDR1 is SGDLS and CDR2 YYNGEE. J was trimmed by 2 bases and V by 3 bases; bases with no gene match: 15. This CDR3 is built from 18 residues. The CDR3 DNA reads TGTGCCAGCAGCGCATACACGTCGGGAGGCCTCGACACAGATACGCAGTATTTT. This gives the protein CASSAYTSGGLDTDTQYF. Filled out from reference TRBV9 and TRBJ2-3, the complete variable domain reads DSGVTQTPKHLITATGQRVTLRCSPRSGDLSVYWYQQSLDQGLQFLIQYYNGEERAKGNILERFSAQQFPDLHSELNLSSLELGDSALYFCASSAYTSGGLDTDTQYFGPGTRLTVL.

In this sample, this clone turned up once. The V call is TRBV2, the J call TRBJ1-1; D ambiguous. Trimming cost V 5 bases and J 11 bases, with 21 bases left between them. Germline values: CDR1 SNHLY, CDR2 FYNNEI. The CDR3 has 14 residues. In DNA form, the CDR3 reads TGTGCCAGCAGTACAGCGGTCGGTCAACAAGGGGCTTTCTTT. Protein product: CASSTAVGQQGAFF.

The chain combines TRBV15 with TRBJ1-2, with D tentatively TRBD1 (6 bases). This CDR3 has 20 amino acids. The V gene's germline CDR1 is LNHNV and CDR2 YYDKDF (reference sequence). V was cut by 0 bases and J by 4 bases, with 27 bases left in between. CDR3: CATSRDEITGHLLDGYGYTF. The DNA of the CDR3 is TGTGCCACCAGCAGAGACGAGATAACGGGACACCTCCTAGATGGCTATGGCTACACCTTC.

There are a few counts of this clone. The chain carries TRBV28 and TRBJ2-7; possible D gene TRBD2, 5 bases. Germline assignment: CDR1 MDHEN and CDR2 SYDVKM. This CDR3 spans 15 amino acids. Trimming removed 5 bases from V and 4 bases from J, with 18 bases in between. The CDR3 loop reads CASSLPPRGGYEQYF. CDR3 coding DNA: TGTGCCAGCAGTCTCCCGCCTAGAGGCGGGTACGAGCAGTACTTC.

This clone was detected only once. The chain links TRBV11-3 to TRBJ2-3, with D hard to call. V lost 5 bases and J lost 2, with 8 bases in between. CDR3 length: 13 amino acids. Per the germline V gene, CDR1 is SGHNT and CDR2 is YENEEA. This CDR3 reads CASSLNPTDTQYF. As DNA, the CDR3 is TGTGCCAGCAGCCTTAATCCCACAGATACGCAGTATTTT.

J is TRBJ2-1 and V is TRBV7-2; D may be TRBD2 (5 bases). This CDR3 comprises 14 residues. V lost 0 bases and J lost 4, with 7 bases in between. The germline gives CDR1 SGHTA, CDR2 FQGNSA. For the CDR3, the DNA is TGTGCCAGCAGCTTAGCGGGAGTTTACAATGAGCAGTTCTTC. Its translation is CASSLAGVYNEQFF.

The CDR3 bases are TGCAGCGCCGGGAGGTCCCCGATAGCGGGGGCCGCGAACACCGGGGAGCTGTTTTTT. Protein sequence: CSAGRSPIAGAANTGELFF. The V and J genes are TRBV29-1 and TRBJ2-2; 9 bases line up with TRBD2. The germline CDR1 and CDR2 sequences are SQVTM and ANQGSEA. The V gene end was trimmed by 7 bases and the J gene end by 0 bases; junction bases not matched to a gene: 18. The CDR3 runs to 19 residues.

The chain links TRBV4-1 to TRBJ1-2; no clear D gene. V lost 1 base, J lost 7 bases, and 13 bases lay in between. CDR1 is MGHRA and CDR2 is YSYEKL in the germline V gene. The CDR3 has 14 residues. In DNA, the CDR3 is TGCGCCAGCAGCCAAGCGCTCCCGCAGGCTGGCTACACCTTC. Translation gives CASSQALPQAGYTF.

The chain's CDR3 is CASSDSAAGYNEQFF. Written as DNA, the CDR3 is TGTGCCAGCAGTGATAGTGCGGCAGGGTACAATGAGCAGTTCTTC. The chain is built from TRBV2 and TRBJ2-1; TRBD1 might be the D (5 bases). This CDR3 region has 15 residues. Trimming removed 3 bases from V and 4 bases from J, with 13 bases in between. Germline loops: CDR1 SNHLY, CDR2 FYNNEI.

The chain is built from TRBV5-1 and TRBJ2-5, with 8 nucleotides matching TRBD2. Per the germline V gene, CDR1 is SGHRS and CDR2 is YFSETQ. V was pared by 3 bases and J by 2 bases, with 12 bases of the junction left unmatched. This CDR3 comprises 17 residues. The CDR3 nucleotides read TGCGCCAGCAGCTCAGGGGTGACGGGAGGGATGCAAGAGACCCAGTACTTC. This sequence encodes CASSSGVTGGMQETQYF. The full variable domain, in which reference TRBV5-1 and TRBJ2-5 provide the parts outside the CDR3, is KAGVTQTPRYLIKTRGQQVTLSCSPISGHRSVSWYQQTPGQGLQFLFEYFSETQRNKGNFPGRFSGRQFSNSRSEMNVSTLELGDSALYLCASSSGVTGGMQETQYFGPGTRLLVL.

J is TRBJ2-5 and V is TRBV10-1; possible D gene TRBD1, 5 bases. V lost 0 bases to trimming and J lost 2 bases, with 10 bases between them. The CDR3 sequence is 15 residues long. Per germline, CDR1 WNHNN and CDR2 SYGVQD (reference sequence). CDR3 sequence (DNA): TGCGCCAGCAGTGAGTCCCGAGCAGGGCAAGAGACCCAGTACTTC. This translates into CASSESRAGQETQYF.

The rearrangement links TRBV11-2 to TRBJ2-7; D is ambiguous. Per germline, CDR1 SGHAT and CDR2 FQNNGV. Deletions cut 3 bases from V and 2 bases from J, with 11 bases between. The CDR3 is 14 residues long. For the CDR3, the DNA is TGTGCCAGCAGCTTGAACAGCCCCCCCTACGAGCAGTACTTC. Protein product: CASSLNSPPYEQYF.

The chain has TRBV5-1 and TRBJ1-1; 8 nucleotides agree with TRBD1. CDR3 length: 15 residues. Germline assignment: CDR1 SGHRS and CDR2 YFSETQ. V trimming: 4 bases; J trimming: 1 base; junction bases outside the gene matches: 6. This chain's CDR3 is CASSPPTGANTEAFF. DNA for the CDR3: TGCGCCAGCAGCCCGCCGACAGGGGCGAACACTGAAGCTTTCTTT.

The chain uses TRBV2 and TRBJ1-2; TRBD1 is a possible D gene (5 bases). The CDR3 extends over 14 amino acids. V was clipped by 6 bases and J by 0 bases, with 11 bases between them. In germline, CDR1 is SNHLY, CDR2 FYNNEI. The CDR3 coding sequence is TGTGCCAGCAGCGCGACAGAAGCTAACTATGGCTACACCTTC. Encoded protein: CASSATEANYGYTF.

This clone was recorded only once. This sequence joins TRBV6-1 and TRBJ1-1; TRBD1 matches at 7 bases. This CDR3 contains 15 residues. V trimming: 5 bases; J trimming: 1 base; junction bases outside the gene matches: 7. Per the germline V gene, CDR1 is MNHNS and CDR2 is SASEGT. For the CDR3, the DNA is TGTGCCAGCAGTCTACGGGGACAGACGAACACTGAAGCTTTCTTT. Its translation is CASSLRGQTNTEAFF.

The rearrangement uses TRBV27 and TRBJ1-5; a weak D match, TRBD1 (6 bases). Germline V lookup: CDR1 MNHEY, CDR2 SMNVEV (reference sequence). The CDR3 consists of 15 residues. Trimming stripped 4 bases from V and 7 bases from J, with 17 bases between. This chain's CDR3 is CASSSTGYSGQPQHF. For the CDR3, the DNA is TGTGCCAGCAGTTCTACAGGGTATTCGGGGCAGCCCCAGCATTTT.

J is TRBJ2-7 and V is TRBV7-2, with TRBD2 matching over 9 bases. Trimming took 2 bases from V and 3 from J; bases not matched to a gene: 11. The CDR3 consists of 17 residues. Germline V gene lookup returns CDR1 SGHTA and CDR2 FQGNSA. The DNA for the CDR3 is TGTGCCAGCAGCTTACAGGGGAGTAGCGGGAGTCTCTACGAGCAGTACTTC. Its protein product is CASSLQGSSGSLYEQYF.

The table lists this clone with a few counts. The CDR3 region has the DNA TGTGCCAGCAGTGAAGGACTAGCGGGTTACAATGAGCAGTTCTTC. Translation: CASSEGLAGYNEQFF. The genes are TRBV6-1 and TRBJ2-1, with TRBD2 identical over 10 bases. Germline V gene sequence: CDR1 MNHNS, CDR2 SASEGT. The CDR3 has 15 residues. Trimming took 1 base from V and 4 from J; bases not matched to a gene: 1.

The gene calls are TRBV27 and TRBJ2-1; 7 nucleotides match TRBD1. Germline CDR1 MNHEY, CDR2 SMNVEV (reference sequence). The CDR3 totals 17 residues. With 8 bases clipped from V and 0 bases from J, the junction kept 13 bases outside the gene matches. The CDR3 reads CASAPPRQGSSYNEQFF. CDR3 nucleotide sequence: TGTGCCAGCGCCCCGCCCCGACAGGGAAGCTCCTACAATGAGCAGTTCTTC.

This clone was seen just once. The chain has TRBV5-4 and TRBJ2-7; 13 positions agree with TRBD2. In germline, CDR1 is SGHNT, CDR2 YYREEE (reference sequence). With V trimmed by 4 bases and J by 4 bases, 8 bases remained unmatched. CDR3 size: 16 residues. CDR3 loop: CASSHGGTSGIYEQYF. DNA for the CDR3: TGTGCCAGCAGCCACGGCGGGACTAGCGGGATATACGAGCAGTACTTC.

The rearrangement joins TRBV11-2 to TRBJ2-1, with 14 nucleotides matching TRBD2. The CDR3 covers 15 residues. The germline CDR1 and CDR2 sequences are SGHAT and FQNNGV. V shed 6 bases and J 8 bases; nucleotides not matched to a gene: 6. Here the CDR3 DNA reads TGTGCCAGCAGGGGGACTAGCGGGAGAGGCGATGAGCAGTTCTTC. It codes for CASRGTSGRGDEQFF.

In DNA form, the CDR3 reads TGTGCCAGCAGTTTATTAGGACAGCAAGAGACCCAGTACTTC. It specifies CASSLLGQQETQYF. The chain uses TRBV27 and TRBJ2-5; TRBD1 might be the D (6 bases). Germline assignment: CDR1 MNHEY and CDR2 SMNVEV (reference sequence). The CDR3 loop spans 14 amino acids. Trimming left V 1 base short and J 2 bases short, with 8 bases between.

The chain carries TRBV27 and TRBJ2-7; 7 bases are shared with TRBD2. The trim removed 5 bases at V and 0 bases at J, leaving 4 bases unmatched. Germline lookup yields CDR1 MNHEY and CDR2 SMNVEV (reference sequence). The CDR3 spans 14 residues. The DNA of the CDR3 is TGTGCCAGCAGTATACGCGGGAGCTCCTACGAGCAGTACTTC. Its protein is CASSIRGSSYEQYF.

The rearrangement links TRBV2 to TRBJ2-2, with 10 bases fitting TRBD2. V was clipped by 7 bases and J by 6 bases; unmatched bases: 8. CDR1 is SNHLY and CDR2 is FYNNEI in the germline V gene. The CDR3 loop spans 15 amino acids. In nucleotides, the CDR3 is TGTGCCAGCAAAAGGACTAGCGGAGATCCCGGGGAGCTGTTTTTT. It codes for CASKRTSGDPGELFF.

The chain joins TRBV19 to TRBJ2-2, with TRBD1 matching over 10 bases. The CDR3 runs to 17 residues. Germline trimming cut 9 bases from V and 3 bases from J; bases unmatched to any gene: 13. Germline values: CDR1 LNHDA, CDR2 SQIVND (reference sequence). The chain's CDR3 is CASPTGGLDVDTGELFF. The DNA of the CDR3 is TGTGCCAGCCCGACAGGGGGCCTTGATGTTGACACCGGGGAGCTGTTTTTT.

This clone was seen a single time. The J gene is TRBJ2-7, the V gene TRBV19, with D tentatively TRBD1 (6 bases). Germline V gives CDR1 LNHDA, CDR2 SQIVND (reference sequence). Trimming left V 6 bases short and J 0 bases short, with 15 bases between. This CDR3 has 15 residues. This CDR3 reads CASSTCTGCSYEQYF. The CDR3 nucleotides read TGTGCCAGTAGCACTTGCACAGGGTGCTCCTACGAGCAGTACTTC.

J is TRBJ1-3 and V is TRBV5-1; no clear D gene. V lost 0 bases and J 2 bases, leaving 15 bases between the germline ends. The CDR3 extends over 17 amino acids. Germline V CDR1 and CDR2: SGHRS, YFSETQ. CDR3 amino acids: CASSLEVWASTGNTIYF. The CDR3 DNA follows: TGCGCCAGCAGCTTGGAAGTCTGGGCTTCCACTGGAAACACCATATATTTT.